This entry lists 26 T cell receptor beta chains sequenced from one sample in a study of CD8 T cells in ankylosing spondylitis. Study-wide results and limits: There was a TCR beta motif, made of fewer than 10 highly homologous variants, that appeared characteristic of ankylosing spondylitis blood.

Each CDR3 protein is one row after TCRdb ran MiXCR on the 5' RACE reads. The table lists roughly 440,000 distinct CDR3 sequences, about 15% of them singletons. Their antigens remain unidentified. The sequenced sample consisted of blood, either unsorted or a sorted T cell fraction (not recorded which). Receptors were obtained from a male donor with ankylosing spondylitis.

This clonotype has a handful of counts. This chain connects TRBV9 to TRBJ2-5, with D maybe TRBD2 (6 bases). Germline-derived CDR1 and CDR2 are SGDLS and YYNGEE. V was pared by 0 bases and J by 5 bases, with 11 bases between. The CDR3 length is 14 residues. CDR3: CASSVDPGGETQYF. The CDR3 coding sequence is TGTGCCAGCAGCGTAGATCCAGGAGGGGAGACCCAGTACTTC.

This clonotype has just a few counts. Written as DNA, the CDR3 is TGTGCCAGCAGGAAGGCGGGGGGAACCGATACGCAGTATTTT. Its translation: CASRKAGGTDTQYF. The rearrangement links TRBV6-1 to TRBJ2-3, with TRBD2 matching 8 bases. This CDR3 is 14 amino acids long. Germline lookup yields CDR1 MNHNS and CDR2 SASEGT. Trimming at V came to 6 bases and at J to 6 bases, leaving 8 bases not matched to a gene.

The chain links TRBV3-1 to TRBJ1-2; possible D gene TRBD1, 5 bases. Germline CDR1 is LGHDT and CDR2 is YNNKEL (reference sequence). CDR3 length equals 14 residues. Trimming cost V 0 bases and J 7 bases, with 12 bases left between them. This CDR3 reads CASSQDHSGTGYTF. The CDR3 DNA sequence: TGTGCCAGCAGCCAAGATCATTCGGGGACTGGCTACACCTTC.

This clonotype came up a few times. The CDR3 loop is CASRERPSSYNEQFF. The CDR3 coding sequence is TGTGCCAGCAGGGAGCGGCCGAGCTCCTACAATGAGCAGTTCTTC. V gene TRBV6-1 combines with J gene TRBJ2-1; tentative D call: TRBD2 (5 bases). Between the trimmed V and J ends, which lost 6 bases and 0 bases, there was a span of 12 bases. Germline values: CDR1 MNHNS, CDR2 SASEGT. This CDR3 contains 15 residues.

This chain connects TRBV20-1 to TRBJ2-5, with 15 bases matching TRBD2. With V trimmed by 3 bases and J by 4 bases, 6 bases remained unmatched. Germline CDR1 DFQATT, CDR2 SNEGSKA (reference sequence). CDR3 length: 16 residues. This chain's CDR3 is CSARGLAGGMGETQYF. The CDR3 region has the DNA TGCAGTGCTAGGGGACTAGCGGGAGGAATGGGAGAGACCCAGTACTTC.

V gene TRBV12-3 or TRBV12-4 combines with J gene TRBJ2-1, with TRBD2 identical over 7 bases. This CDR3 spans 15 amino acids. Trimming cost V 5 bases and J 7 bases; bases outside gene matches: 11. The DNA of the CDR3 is TGTGCCAGCAGTCAAGGGACTAAGGGACTGAATGAGCAGTTCTTC. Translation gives CASSQGTKGLNEQFF.

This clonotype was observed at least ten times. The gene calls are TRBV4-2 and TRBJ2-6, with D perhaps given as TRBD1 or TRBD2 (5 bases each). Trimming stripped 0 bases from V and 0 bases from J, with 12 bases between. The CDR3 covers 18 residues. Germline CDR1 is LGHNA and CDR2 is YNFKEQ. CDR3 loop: CASSQEGVGSSGANVLTF. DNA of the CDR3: TGTGCCAGCAGCCAAGAAGGGGTTGGGAGCTCTGGGGCCAACGTCCTGACTTTC.

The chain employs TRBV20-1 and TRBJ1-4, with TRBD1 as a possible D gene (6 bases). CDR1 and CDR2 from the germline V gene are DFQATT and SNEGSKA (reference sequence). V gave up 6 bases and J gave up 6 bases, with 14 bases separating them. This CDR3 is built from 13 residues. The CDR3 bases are TGCAGTGCCGAGGGGGGGGATCATGAAAAACTGTTTTTT. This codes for CSAEGGDHEKLFF.

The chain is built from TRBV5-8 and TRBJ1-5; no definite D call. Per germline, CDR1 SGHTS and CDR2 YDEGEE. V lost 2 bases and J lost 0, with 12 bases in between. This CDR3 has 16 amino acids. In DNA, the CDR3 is TGTGCCAGCAGCTTATCCGGGTCTAATAGCAATCAGCCCCAGCATTTT. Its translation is CASSLSGSNSNQPQHF.

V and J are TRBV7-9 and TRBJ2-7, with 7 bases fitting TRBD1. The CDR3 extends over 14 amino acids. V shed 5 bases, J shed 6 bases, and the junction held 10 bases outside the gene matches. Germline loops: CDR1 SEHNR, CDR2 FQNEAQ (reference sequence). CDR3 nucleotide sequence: TGTGCCAGCAGCCATAGAACAGGGGCAGGCGAGCAGTACTTC. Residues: CASSHRTGAGEQYF.

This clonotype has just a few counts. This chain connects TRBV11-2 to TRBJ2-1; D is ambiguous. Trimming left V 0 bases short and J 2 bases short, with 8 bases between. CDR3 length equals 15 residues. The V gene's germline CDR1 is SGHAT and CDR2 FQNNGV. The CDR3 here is CASSLDPVAYNEQFF. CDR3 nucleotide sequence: TGTGCCAGCAGCTTAGATCCGGTGGCCTACAATGAGCAGTTCTTC.

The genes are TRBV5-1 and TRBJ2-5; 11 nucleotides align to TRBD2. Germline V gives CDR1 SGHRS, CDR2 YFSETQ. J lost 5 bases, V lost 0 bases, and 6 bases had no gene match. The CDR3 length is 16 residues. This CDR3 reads CASSLAPSGGPETQYF. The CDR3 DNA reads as TGCGCCAGCAGCTTGGCGCCTAGCGGGGGGCCGGAGACCCAGTACTTC.

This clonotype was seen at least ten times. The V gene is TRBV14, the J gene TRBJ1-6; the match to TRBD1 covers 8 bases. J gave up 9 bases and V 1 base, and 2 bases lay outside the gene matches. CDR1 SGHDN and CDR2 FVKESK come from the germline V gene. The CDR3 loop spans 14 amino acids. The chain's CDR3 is CASSQAGGGSPLHF. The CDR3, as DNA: TGTGCCAGCAGCCAAGCAGGGGGCGGTTCACCCCTCCACTTT. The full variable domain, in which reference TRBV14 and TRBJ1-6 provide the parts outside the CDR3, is EAGVTQFPSHSVIEKGQTVTLRCDPISGHDNLYWYRRVMGKEIKFLLHFVKESKQDESGMPNNRFLAERTGGTYSTLKVQPAELEDSGVYFCASSQAGGGSPLHFGNGTRLTVT.

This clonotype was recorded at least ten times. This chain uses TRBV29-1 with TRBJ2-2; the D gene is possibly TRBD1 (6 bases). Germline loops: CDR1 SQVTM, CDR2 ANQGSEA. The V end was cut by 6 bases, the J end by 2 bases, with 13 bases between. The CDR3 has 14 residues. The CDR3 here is CSVGRTDNTGELFF. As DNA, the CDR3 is TGCAGCGTGGGGCGGACAGATAACACCGGGGAGCTGTTTTTT.

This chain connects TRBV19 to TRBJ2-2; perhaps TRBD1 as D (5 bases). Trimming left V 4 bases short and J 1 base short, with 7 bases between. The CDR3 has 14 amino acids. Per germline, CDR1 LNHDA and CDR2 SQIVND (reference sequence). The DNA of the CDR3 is TGTGCCAGTAGTACCGACAGGAACACCGGGGAGCTGTTTTTT. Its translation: CASSTDRNTGELFF.

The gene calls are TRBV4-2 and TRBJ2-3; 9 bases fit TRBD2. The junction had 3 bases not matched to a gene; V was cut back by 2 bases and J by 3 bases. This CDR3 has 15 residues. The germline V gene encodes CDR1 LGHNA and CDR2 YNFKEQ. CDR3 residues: CASSQFSGSTDTQYF. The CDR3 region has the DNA TGTGCCAGCAGCCAATTTAGCGGGAGTACAGATACGCAGTATTTT.

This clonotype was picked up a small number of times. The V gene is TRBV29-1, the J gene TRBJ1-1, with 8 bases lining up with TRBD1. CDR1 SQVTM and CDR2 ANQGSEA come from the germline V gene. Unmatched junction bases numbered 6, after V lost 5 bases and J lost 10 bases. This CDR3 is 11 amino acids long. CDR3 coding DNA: TGCAGCGTTTATGACAGGGGTAGAGCTTTCTTT. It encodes CSVYDRGRAFF.

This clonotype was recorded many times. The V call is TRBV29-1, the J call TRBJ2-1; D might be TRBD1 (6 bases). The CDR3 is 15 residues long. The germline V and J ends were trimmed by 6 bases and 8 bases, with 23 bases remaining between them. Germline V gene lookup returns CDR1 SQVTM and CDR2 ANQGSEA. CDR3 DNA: TGCAGCGTGGGGGCTAGCTACGGGGCTTATGATGAGCAGTTCTTC. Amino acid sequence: CSVGASYGAYDEQFF.

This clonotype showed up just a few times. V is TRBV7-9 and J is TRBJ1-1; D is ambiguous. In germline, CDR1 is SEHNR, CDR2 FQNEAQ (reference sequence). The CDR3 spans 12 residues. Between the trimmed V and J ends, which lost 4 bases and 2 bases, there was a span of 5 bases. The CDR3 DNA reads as TGTGCCAGCAGCTCATTCAACACTGAAGCTTTCTTT. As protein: CASSSFNTEAFF.

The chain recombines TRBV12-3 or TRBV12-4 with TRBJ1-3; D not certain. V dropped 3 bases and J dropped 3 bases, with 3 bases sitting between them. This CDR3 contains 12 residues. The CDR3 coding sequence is TGTGCCAGCAGTTTCGATGGAAACACCATATATTTT. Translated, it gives CASSFDGNTIYF.

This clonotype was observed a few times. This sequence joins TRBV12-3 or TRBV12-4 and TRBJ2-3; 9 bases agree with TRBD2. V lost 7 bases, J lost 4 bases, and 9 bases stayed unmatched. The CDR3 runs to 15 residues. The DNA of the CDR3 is TGTGCCAGCACCCGGGTGCGGGGGGGGGCAGATACGCAGTATTTT. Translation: CASTRVRGGADTQYF.

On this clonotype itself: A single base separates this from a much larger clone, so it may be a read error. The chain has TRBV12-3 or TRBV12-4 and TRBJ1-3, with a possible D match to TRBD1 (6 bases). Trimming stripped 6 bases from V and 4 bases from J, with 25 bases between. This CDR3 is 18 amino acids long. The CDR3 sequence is CASSFWGAKESSGNTIYF. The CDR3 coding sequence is TGTGCCAGCAGCTTTTGGGGGGCTAAGGAATCGTCCGGAAACACCATATATTTT.

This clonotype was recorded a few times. CDR3 protein: CASSSPLAGGQETQYF. The CDR3 nucleotides read TGTGCCAGCAGTTCACCACTAGCGGGAGGCCAAGAGACCCAGTACTTC. The chain is built from TRBV28 and TRBJ2-5, with 12 bases matching TRBD2. Germline values: CDR1 MDHEN, CDR2 SYDVKM. The CDR3 runs 16 residues. The J segment lost 1 base and the V segment lost 4 bases, leaving 4 bases of the junction unmatched.

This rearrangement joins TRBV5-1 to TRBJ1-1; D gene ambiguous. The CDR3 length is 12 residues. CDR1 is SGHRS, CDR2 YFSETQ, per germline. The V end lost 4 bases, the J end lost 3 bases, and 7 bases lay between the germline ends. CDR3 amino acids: CASSGDYTEAFF. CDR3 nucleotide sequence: TGCGCCAGCAGCGGGGATTACACTGAAGCTTTCTTT.

This CDR3 reads CASSPTWNEQFF. CDR3 in DNA: TGTGCCAGCAGTCCTACATGGAATGAGCAGTTCTTC. The genes are TRBV11-3 and TRBJ2-1; D remains ambiguous. CDR3 size: 12 residues. CDR1 SGHNT and CDR2 YENEEA come from the germline V gene. The germline V and J ends were trimmed by 6 bases and 7 bases, with 10 bases remaining between them. Filled out from reference TRBV11-3 and TRBJ2-1, the complete variable domain reads EAGVVQSPRYKIIEKKQPVAFWCNPISGHNTLYWYLQNLGQGPELLIRYENEEAVDDSQLPKDRFSAERLKGVDSTLKIQPAELGDSAVYLCASSPTWNEQFFGPGTRLTVL.

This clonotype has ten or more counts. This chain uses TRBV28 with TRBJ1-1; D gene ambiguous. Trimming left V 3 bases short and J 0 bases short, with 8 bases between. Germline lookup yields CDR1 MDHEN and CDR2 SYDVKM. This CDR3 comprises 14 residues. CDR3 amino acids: CASSLGTMNTEAFF. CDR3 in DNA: TGTGCCAGCAGTTTGGGCACCATGAACACTGAAGCTTTCTTT.